This T cell receptor (beta chain) was captured in a study of T cell responses to AZD1222 COVID-19 vaccine (dated by TCRdb to about 2021). Notes on the research overall: TCR sequencing was performed for some 250 trial participants, of whom about 200 were given two doses of AZD1222 and around 25 were given two doses of MenACWY control vaccine. Trial participants were enrolled by age into 18-55, 56-69 and 70-plus year subgroups, with around 150, 28 and 57 TCR-sequenced participants respectively.

The CDR3 regions of human TCRbeta chains were analyzed by immunosequencing. Under the source paper's analysis protocol: TCRs in the repertoires were matched against a reference library of SARS-CoV-2-specific TCRs that had been generated with the MIRA antigen-specificity platform. Breadth was defined as the fraction of unique TCRs that were SARS-CoV-2-associated. Depth was defined as the fraction of total T cells that were SARS-CoV-2-associated. Each spike-specific TCR was assigned to its reactive spike region and to a CD4 or CD8 class using the MIRA data. Log10-transformed breadth and depth values were compared by one-way ANOVA with Sidak's multiple comparisons tests. TCRdb took over this immuneACCESS table, retaining in-frame rearrangements with V and J assigned. Such tables are incomplete; in checked studies, under half of the missing clones stem from an unresolved V gene, and the remainder is unexplained. D and trimming were read from the DNA, whereas the V and J calls and clone size are those reported in that table. Here the sample has around 200,000 clones; roughly 94% occur a single time. The leading ten clones occupy more than 1.5% of the sample.

Concerning this clone itself: There is no known antigen for this receptor. No qualities accompany the bases; no much larger clone lies one base away.

Reading from cysteine to phenylalanine, the CDR3 counts 13 amino acids. The CDR3 DNA has 39 bases and is translated from base 1. The germline ends are 9 bases apart after V is trimmed by 3 bases and J by 4 bases. Reading the germline V gene (reference sequence) gives CDR1 MNHEY and CDR2 SMNVEV. The label giving this sample's time point can be read as: about 28 days (+/-7) after the second vaccine dose. Because spike-specific TCR depth and breadth did not differ between the two schedules, AZD1222 recipients who got a second dose at roughly 4 weeks were pooled with those who got a second dose at roughly 12 weeks. Vaccinee samples came from UK trials COV001 and COV002, including a single-blind randomized controlled phase 2/3 trial of AZD1222 (ChAdOx1 nCoV-19) in healthy adults. For TCRbeta chain sequencing, PBMC samples were collected from trial participants at day 0 and at day 28 after the second dose.

General findings and caveats noted by the study authors: No day 14 peak-response samples were available, so repertoires were characterized only after the peak T cell response. In the small 56-69-year group, the increase in depth fell short of significance, most likely because of low power. Participants were mostly white British and included more females than males, and it was suggested by the authors that clonal diversity may have been underestimated. Conclusions about previously exposed vaccinees were limited because only six AZD1222 recipients were SARS-CoV-2 seropositive at baseline. A significant rise in spike-specific TCR breadth and depth was observed after two AZD1222 doses relative to day 0 and relative to MenACWY recipients. Nearly half of unique spike-specific TCRs reportedly recognized epitopes outside regions mutated in the B.1.351 and B.1.1.7 variants. The vaccine-associated CD4 TCRs covered the entire spike protein, and the dominant responses fell in regions 160-218 and 743-854.

The source material was peripheral blood, sampled 28 days after the second AZD1222 dose. The chain is made from TRBV27 and TRBJ1-1, with an unclear D gene assignment. The receptor was isolated from an adult who received the AZD1222 COVID-19 vaccine. The CDR3 in this case is CASSLAKSTEAFF. The nucleotides read TGTGCCAGCAGTTTGGCCAAATCCACTGAAGCTTTCTTT.